This T cell receptor beta chain was found in a study of T cells in Graves' hyperthyroidism and ophthalmopathy. This clonotype was seen repeatedly, ten times or more. V lost 7 bases and J 13 bases, leaving 15 bases between the germline ends. The CDR3 is 11 residues long. CDR1 is MDHEN, CDR2 SYDVKM, per germline. RNA transcripts served as the template for amplifying TCR beta CDR3 regions. A set of HTBI primers served as the primers for a first-round RT-PCR of the TCR CDR3. Using its own MiXCR run on the multiplex PCR reads, TCRdb lists one record per CDR3 protein. This table has about 570,000 distinct CDR3 sequences, 14% appearing once.

This sequence was found in a woman in her thirties or forties with Graves' hyperthyroidism. The sample was blood. V usage is TRBV28 and J usage is TRBJ2-3; D may be TRBD1 (5 bases). The CDR3 nucleotides are TGTGCCAGCACAGGGCCCCGCTACAAGTATTTT. This translates into CASTGPRYKYF.